This TCR beta chain comes out of a study of cytomegalovirus exposure and HLA in healthy donors. Losses at the gene ends were 3 bases for V and 4 bases for J; bases not matched to a gene: 2. In germline, CDR1 is GTSNPN, CDR2 SVGIG (reference sequence). CDR3 size: 13 residues. The PCR used 60 Vbeta and 13 Jbeta primers. Using immunoSEQ multiplex PCR, the repertoire was profiled, and TCRdb retains in-frame clones only, with some absent. The sample yields roughly 150,000 clones, roughly 72% seen once. This rearrangement joins TRBV30 to TRBJ2-4; 8 bases are shared with TRBD2. This clonotype was sampled from a woman between 40 and 50 years old in good health and CMV-seronegative. Sequencing input: PBMCs. CDR3 DNA sequence: TGTGCCTGGAGACTAGCGGAAAAAAACATTCAGTACTTC. As protein: CAWRLAEKNIQYF. The complete variable domain, with remaining parts taken from reference TRBV30 and TRBJ2-4, reads SQTIHQWPATLVQPVGSPLSLECTVEGTSNPNLYWYRQAAGRGLQLLFYSVGIGQISSEVPQNLSASRPQDRQFILSSKKLLLSDSGFYLCAWRLAEKNIQYFGAGTRLSVL.